This TCR beta chain was recorded in a study of T cells in tuberculosis. Trimming at V came to 3 bases and at J to 2 bases, leaving 6 bases not matched to a gene. The CDR3 contains 16 residues. From germline, CDR1 is SGHAT and CDR2 FQNNGV. Profiled with immunoSEQ multiplex PCR; TCRdb holds only in-frame clones, not every one. The table includes some 41,000 clones, 85% to 95% detected once. The chain couples TRBV11-2 to TRBJ2-3, with 9 positions matching TRBD2. The receptor was isolated from a donor between 5 and 29 years old with latent tuberculosis or without tuberculosis infection. Some clones in this sample may be carry-over from other donors' samples. Sequencing input: PBMCs. The DNA for the CDR3 is TGTGCCAGCAGCTTCTCTAGCGGGATGTCCACAGATACGCAGTATTTT. Translating gives CASSFSSGMSTDTQYF.